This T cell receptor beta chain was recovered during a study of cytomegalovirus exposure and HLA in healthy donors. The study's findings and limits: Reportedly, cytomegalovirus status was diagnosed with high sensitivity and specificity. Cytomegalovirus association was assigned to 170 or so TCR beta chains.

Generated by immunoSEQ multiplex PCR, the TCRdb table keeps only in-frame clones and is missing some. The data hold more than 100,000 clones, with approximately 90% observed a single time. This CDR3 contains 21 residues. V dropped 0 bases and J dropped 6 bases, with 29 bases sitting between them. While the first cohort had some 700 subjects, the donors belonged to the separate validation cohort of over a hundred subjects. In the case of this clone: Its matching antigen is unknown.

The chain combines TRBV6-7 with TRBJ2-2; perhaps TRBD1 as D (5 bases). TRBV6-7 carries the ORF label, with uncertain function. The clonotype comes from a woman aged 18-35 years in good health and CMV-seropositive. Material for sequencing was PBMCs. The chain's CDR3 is CASSYSSTTVWFASNPGELFF. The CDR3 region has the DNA TGTGCCAGCAGTTACTCGAGTACGACAGTTTGGTTTGCGTCCAACCCCGGGGAGCTGTTTTTT.